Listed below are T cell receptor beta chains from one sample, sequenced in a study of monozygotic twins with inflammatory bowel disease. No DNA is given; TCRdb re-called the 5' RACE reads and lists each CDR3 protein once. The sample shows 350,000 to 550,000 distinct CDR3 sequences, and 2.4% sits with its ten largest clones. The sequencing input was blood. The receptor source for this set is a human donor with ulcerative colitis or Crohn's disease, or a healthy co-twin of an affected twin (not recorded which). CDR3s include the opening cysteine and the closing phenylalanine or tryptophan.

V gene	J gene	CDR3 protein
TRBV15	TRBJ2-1	CATSTSFGYSSYNEQFF
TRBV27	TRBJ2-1	CASSFGLAGGQDEQFF
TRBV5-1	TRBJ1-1	CASSLEPDLNTEAFF
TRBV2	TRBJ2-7	CASSSGTARGEQYF
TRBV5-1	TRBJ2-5	CASSLSPREGETQYF
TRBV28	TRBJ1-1	CASSLSLTGGVGTEAFF
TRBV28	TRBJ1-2	CASRMRDSRSSGYTF
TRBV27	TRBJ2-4	CASSSGQIAKNIQYF
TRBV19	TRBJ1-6	CASNPAPNSPLHF
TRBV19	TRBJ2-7	CASSGQVPYEQYF
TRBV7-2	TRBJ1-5	CASSYWTGGYNQPQHF
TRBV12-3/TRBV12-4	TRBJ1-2	CASSLGLYGYTF